This TCR beta chain was sequenced during a study of Tregs in tolerant kidney transplant recipients. Study results and caveats: This study did not directly address biological reproducibility.

CDR1 LNHDA and CDR2 SQIVND come from the germline V gene (reference sequence). The CDR3 runs to 15 residues. Trimming removed 1 base at V and 0 bases at J, with 7 bases between. About this clone itself: Its antigen is not known.

Here immunoSEQ multiplex PCR was the method, and the copy in TCRdb shows in-frame clones only, minus some. The table lists some 110,000 clones, 85% to 95% of them singletons, with roughly 0.63% in the top ten. V usage is TRBV19 and J usage is TRBJ2-4; D is perhaps TRBD1 or TRBD2 (5 bases each). The clonotype comes from a human donor in good health. Sequenced sample: CD4+ T cells from blood. The CDR3 protein is CASSIGGLAKNIQYF. DNA for the CDR3: TGTGCCAGTAGTATAGGGGGGTTAGCCAAAAACATTCAGTACTTC.